This record covers a single T cell receptor beta chain. The CDR3 length is 13 residues. Between the trimmed V and J ends, which lost 0 bases and 7 bases, there was a span of 9 bases. Per the germline V gene, CDR1 is GTSNPN and CDR2 is SVGIG (reference sequence). This sample was included in a study of T cell changes during pregnancy in multiple sclerosis. Sequenced by immunoSEQ multiplex PCR; TCRdb stores in-frame clones only, minus some. This table has around 55,000 clones, just over 90% appearing once. The clonotype originates from a female donor with multiple sclerosis, enrolled in a pregnancy study. This chain uses TRBV30 with TRBJ1-4; D call uncertain. The sample was CD8+ T cells from peripheral blood mononuclear cells, taken in the second trimester of pregnancy. CDR3 coding DNA: TGTGCCTGGAGTGTAGCGGGCAGTGAAAAACTGTTTTTT. Its protein product is CAWSVAGSEKLFF.